A single sample is the source of the 32 T cell receptor beta chains below, sequenced in a study of shared clonotypes between healthy human individuals. CD45RO negativity and positive selection for CCR7 defined naive CD8 cells, a population that excluded terminally differentiated effector memory CD45RA+ cells. TCRdb keeps only in-frame clones here, not all; method: immunoSEQ multiplex PCR. There are 1.5 million to 2.5 million clones in the sample; approximately 94% occur only once, and 1% to 1.5% lies in the top ten. The specimen was naive CD8+ T cells sorted from blood. The receptors derive from a man between 18 and 35 years old in good health.

The chain has TRBV6-9 and TRBJ1-1, with 9 nucleotides matching TRBD1. There are 15 residues in the CDR3. Germline lookup yields CDR1 MNHGY and CDR2 SVAAGI. V lost 7 bases and J lost 4; bases outside the gene matches: 10. In nucleotides, the CDR3 is TGTGCCAGCACTCGAGGACAGGGGATTTTCACTGAAGCTTTCTTT. Translation: CASTRGQGIFTEAFF.

The chain carries TRBV23-1 and TRBJ1-5; no clear D gene. TRBV23-1 has ORF status, its function being uncertain. The CDR3 runs 13 residues. Deletions cut 6 bases from V and 0 bases from J, with 6 bases between. For the CDR3, the DNA is TGCGCCAGCAGGGACCATAGCAATCAGCCCCAGCATTTT. Translation gives CASRDHSNQPQHF.

The rearrangement links TRBV7-6 to TRBJ2-1; D remains ambiguous. Germline-derived CDR1 and CDR2 are SGHVS and FNYEAQ. The CDR3 is 14 residues long. The V gene lost 1 base and the J gene lost 6 bases, with 10 bases spanning the gap. The CDR3 spells CASSLGSSFNEQFF. CDR3 coding DNA: TGTGCCAGCAGCTTAGGGTCCAGCTTCAATGAGCAGTTCTTC.

The chain recombines TRBV4-3 with TRBJ1-1; 10 bases align to TRBD1. The junction had 4 bases not matched to a gene; V was cut back by 0 bases and J by 6 bases. The CDR3 runs to 15 residues. Germline-derived CDR1 and CDR2 are LGHNA and YSLEER. The chain's CDR3 is CASSQDGTGVPEAFF. CDR3 nucleotide sequence: TGCGCCAGCAGCCAAGATGGGACAGGGGTCCCTGAAGCTTTCTTT.

The CDR3 spells CASRLNRATYNEQFF. The CDR3 DNA sequence: TGTGCCAGCAGGCTAAACAGGGCCACCTACAATGAGCAGTTCTTC. The chain combines TRBV27 with TRBJ2-1, with TRBD1 as a possible D gene (6 bases). Germline assignment: CDR1 MNHEY and CDR2 SMNVEV (reference sequence). The CDR3 runs to 15 residues. Trimming removed 6 bases at V and 2 bases at J, with 14 bases between.

The V gene is TRBV19, the J gene TRBJ2-7; 8 nucleotides match TRBD1. This CDR3 has 14 amino acids. Looked up from germline, CDR1 is LNHDA and CDR2 is SQIVND (reference sequence). The ends lost 0 bases at V and 5 bases at J; junction bases unmatched: 3. DNA for the CDR3: TGTGCCAGTAGTATAGAGACAGGGGCCGACGAGCAGTACTTC. This encodes CASSIETGADEQYF.

The sample holds one count of this clone. The chain joins TRBV28 to TRBJ2-5; 9 bases are shared with TRBD1. The CDR3 runs to 16 residues. The junction had 10 bases not matched to a gene; V was cut back by 6 bases and J by 2 bases. The germline gives CDR1 MDHEN, CDR2 SYDVKM. CDR3 in amino acids: CASSWGPGQGQETQYF. CDR3 DNA sequence: TGTGCCAGCAGCTGGGGACCGGGACAGGGACAAGAGACCCAGTACTTC.

On this clone itself: The identical CDR3 is also encoded by other nucleotide sequences in the sample. The J gene is TRBJ2-1, the V gene TRBV9, with 9 positions matching TRBD2. V gave up 0 bases and J gave up 7 bases; unmatched junction bases: 5. The CDR3 has 15 residues. From germline, CDR1 is SGDLS and CDR2 YYNGEE. The CDR3 DNA reads TGTGCCAGCAGCGTAGGTGGGCTAGCGGGGAATGAGCAGTTCTTC. Translation gives CASSVGGLAGNEQFF.

The gene calls are TRBV10-2 and TRBJ2-4; TRBD2 agrees at 7 bases. Trimming removed 8 bases from V and 0 bases from J; junction bases left unmatched: 10. CDR1 and CDR2 (germline): WSHSY, SAAADI. This CDR3 has 16 residues. CDR3 in amino acids: CASGGVTEEAKNIQYF. Here the CDR3 DNA reads TGCGCCAGCGGGGGGGTAACAGAGGAAGCCAAAAACATTCAGTACTTC.

The V and J genes are TRBV11-2 and TRBJ2-7, with a weak D call TRBD1 (6 bases). This CDR3 comprises 16 residues. The V gene's germline CDR1 is SGHAT and CDR2 FQNNGV. V dropped 1 base and J dropped 3 bases, with 16 bases sitting between them. CDR3 nucleotides: TGTGCCAGCAGCTTAGTGGAACAGGGTTTAGACTACGAGCAGTACTTC. Translation: CASSLVEQGLDYEQYF.

This chain links TRBV11-2 with TRBJ1-1, with D hard to call. The CDR3 length is 14 residues. Trimming shortened V by 1 base and J by 4 bases, and 10 bases separated the two germline ends. In germline, CDR1 is SGHAT, CDR2 FQNNGV. CDR3 in amino acids: CASSLVGLGTEAFF. In DNA, the CDR3 is TGTGCCAGCAGCTTAGTAGGCCTGGGCACTGAAGCTTTCTTT.

Concerning this clone itself: Mismatch with germline at one junction end may stem from a read error. The chain couples TRBV7-7 to TRBJ2-7, with TRBD1 matching 10 bases. Germline CDR1 is SSHAT and CDR2 is FNYEAQ (reference sequence). CDR3 length: 15 residues. The CDR3 spells CASSQSLDRGFEQYF. The CDR3 nucleotides read TGTGCTAGCAGTCAATCATTGGACAGGGGGTTCGAGCAGTACTTC. The full variable domain, completed using reference TRBV7-7 and TRBJ2-7, is GAGVSQSPRYKVTKRGQDVTLRCDPISSHATLYWYQQALGQGPEFLTYFNYEAQPDKSGLPSDRFSAERPEGSISTLTIQRTEQRDSAMYRCASSQSLDRGFEQYFGPGTRLTVT.

This chain uses TRBV28 with TRBJ1-2; tentative D call: TRBD1 (5 bases). CDR1 is MDHEN, CDR2 SYDVKM, per germline. The V and J ends lost 2 bases and 4 bases respectively, with 11 bases between them. CDR3 length: 14 amino acids. This CDR3 is CASSLGGESYGYTF. The CDR3 DNA is TGTGCCAGCAGTTTAGGGGGGGAGTCCTATGGCTACACCTTC.

This sequence joins TRBV11-2 and TRBJ2-2; D is perhaps TRBD1 (6 bases). The V gene's germline CDR1 is SGHAT and CDR2 FQNNGV. Trimming pared 3 bases from V and 2 bases from J, leaving 10 bases between. The CDR3 spans 15 residues. DNA for the CDR3: TGTGCCAGCAGCTTGGACAGCGGAAACACCGGGGAGCTGTTTTTT. Its protein product is CASSLDSGNTGELFF.

V gene TRBV11-3 combines with J gene TRBJ2-1; D not certain. CDR1 is SGHNT and CDR2 is YENEEA in the germline V gene. The CDR3 is made up of 13 amino acids. Trimming took 0 bases from V and 5 from J, leaving 5 bases between them. The CDR3 sequence is CASSLEVHNEQFF. The CDR3 region has the DNA TGTGCCAGCAGCTTAGAGGTCCACAATGAGCAGTTCTTC.

V gene TRBV6-1 combines with J gene TRBJ1-1; no firm D call. CDR3 length: 16 residues. CDR1 is MNHNS, CDR2 SASEGT, per germline. V lost 2 bases and J lost 4, with 17 bases in between. The chain's CDR3 is CASSERSTGLATEAFF. The CDR3 DNA reads as TGTGCCAGCAGTGAACGCAGCACGGGGTTGGCCACTGAAGCTTTCTTT.

This clone was counted once. The junction departs from germline at one end; a sequencing error may be responsible. V is TRBV7-7 and J is TRBJ2-7; TRBD2 matches at 8 bases. Germline assignment: CDR1 SSHAT and CDR2 FNYEAQ (reference sequence). The CDR3 extends over 13 amino acids. The CDR3 reads CASSAGLGYEQYF. For the CDR3, the DNA is TGTGCTAGCAGCGCGGGACTAGGCTACGAGCAGTACTTC.

V usage is TRBV10-3 and J usage is TRBJ2-1; D is possibly TRBD2 (5 bases). The CDR3 spans 13 residues. V was cut by 10 bases and J by 5 bases, with 15 bases left in between. CDR1 is ENHRY and CDR2 is SYGVKD in the germline V gene. CDR3 region: CATDPDGNNEQFF. DNA for the CDR3: TGTGCCACCGACCCGGACGGGAACAATGAGCAGTTCTTC.

The V gene is TRBV6-1, the J gene TRBJ1-1, with TRBD1 matching over 7 bases. CDR3 length: 14 amino acids. The V and J ends lost 2 bases and 5 bases, in that order; junction bases with no gene match: 5. Germline CDR1 MNHNS, CDR2 SASEGT. CDR3 in DNA: TGTGCCAGCAGTGAATTCAGGGGGGGGACTGAAGCTTTCTTT. This sequence encodes CASSEFRGGTEAFF.

This clone has only one observation. In nucleotides, the CDR3 is TGTGCCAGCAGCTTCGGACAGGGGGCCACTGAAGCTTTCTTT. This codes for CASSFGQGATEAFF. The chain uses TRBV5-6 and TRBJ1-1, with TRBD1 matching 11 bases. The V gene's germline CDR1 is SGHDT and CDR2 YYEEEE. V trimming: 2 bases; J trimming: 4 bases; junction bases outside the gene matches: 1. The CDR3 sequence is 14 residues long.

Comments on this clone: The identical CDR3 is also encoded by other nucleotide sequences in the sample. The chain recombines TRBV27 with TRBJ2-7; 7 nucleotides align to TRBD2. V shed 2 bases, J shed 2 bases, and the junction held 3 bases outside the gene matches. This CDR3 is 14 amino acids long. From germline, CDR1 is MNHEY and CDR2 SMNVEV (reference sequence). CDR3 coding DNA: TGTGCCAGCAGTTTAGGGGGGACTACCTACGAGCAGTACTTC. It translates to CASSLGGTTYEQYF.

V is TRBV11-3 and J is TRBJ2-1, with 9 bases matching TRBD1. Trimming took 2 bases from V and 5 from J; bases not matched to a gene: 4. This CDR3 region has 15 residues. Per the germline V gene, CDR1 is SGHNT and CDR2 is YENEEA. CDR3 DNA sequence: TGTGCCAGCAGCTTATGGACAGGGGTCCACAATGAGCAGTTCTTC. Translated: CASSLWTGVHNEQFF.

V and J are TRBV28 and TRBJ2-3; 13 nucleotides align to TRBD2. V was clipped by 2 bases and J by 2 bases; unmatched bases: 1. Germline-derived CDR1 and CDR2 are MDHEN and SYDVKM. The CDR3 consists of 16 residues. CDR3 protein: CASSLGTSGATDTQYF. The CDR3 bases are TGTGCCAGCAGTTTAGGGACTAGCGGGGCCACAGATACGCAGTATTTT. The full variable domain, in which reference TRBV28 and TRBJ2-3 provide the parts outside the CDR3, is DVKVTQSSRYLVKRTGEKVFLECVQDMDHENMFWYRQDPGLGLRLIYFSYDVKMKEKGDIPEGYSVSREKKERFSLILESASTNQTSMYLCASSLGTSGATDTQYFGPGTRLTVL.

A few counts support this clone. The CDR3, as DNA: TGCGCCAGCAGTGATACCTCAGGCACTGAAGCTTTCTTT. As protein: CASSDTSGTEAFF. The V gene is TRBV10-1, the J gene TRBJ1-1, with D uncertain. V lost 3 bases to trimming and J lost 4 bases, with 9 bases between them. The CDR3 runs to 13 residues. The germline gives CDR1 WNHNN, CDR2 SYGVQD (reference sequence).

The V call is TRBV7-9, the J call TRBJ2-7; D gene uncertain. The CDR3 is 13 amino acids. Germline loops: CDR1 SEHNR, CDR2 FQNEAQ (reference sequence). V gave up 5 bases and J gave up 6 bases, with 14 bases separating them. Here the CDR3 reads CASSPIRSGEQYF. The CDR3 DNA sequence: TGTGCCAGCAGCCCCATCCGGTCCGGCGAGCAGTACTTC.

The genes are TRBV28 and TRBJ1-3; TRBD1 matches at 7 bases. V lost 9 bases, J lost 4 bases, and 12 bases stayed unmatched. The germline CDR1 and CDR2 sequences are MDHEN and SYDVKM. This CDR3 is 15 amino acids long. For the CDR3, the DNA is TGTGCCAGTTACCTGGCGACAGGGACCGGAAACACCATATATTTT. Protein: CASYLATGTGNTIYF.

Here the CDR3 reads CASEGGVQPQHF. Here the CDR3 DNA reads TGTGCCAGCGAGGGGGGAGTTCAGCCCCAGCATTTT. This rearrangement joins TRBV6-6 to TRBJ1-5; perhaps TRBD1 as D (6 bases). The CDR3 contains 12 residues. Between the trimmed V and J ends, which lost 8 bases and 6 bases, there was a span of 11 bases. Germline values: CDR1 MNHNY, CDR2 SVGAGI (reference sequence).

The chain has TRBV7-9 and TRBJ2-7; TRBD2 aligns across 9 bases. In germline, CDR1 is SEHNR, CDR2 FQNEAQ (reference sequence). J was trimmed by 6 bases and V by 3 bases; bases with no gene match: 12. The CDR3 length is 16 residues. CDR3 coding DNA: TGTGCCAGCAGCTTTCCCTCTAGCGGGACACCCTCCGAGCAGTACTTC. Amino acid sequence: CASSFPSSGTPSEQYF.

This chain uses TRBV7-6 with TRBJ2-3, with unresolved D. The CDR3 runs to 13 residues. V was trimmed by 5 bases and J by 1 base, leaving 7 bases between them. Germline lookup yields CDR1 SGHVS and CDR2 FNYEAQ. For the CDR3, the DNA is TGTGCCAGCAGCCCTCCGGGCACAGATACGCAGTATTTT. The encoded protein is CASSPPGTDTQYF.

This chain connects TRBV5-8 to TRBJ1-1; no clear D. The V and J ends lost 9 bases and 1 base respectively, with 19 bases between them. This CDR3 contains 15 residues. Germline loops: CDR1 SGHTS, CDR2 YDEGEE. In DNA form, the CDR3 reads TGTGCCACCGGCTTACAGAAAACTCGGAACACTGAAGCTTTCTTT. This translates into CATGLQKTRNTEAFF.

This clone was found once. The chain couples TRBV29-1 to TRBJ2-3, with 10 positions matching TRBD2. Germline-derived CDR1 and CDR2 are SQVTM and ANQGSEA. Trimming cost V 4 bases and J 1 base; bases outside gene matches: 2. The length of the CDR3 is 14 residues. CDR3 loop: CSVVTSGGTDTQYF. The CDR3, as DNA: TGCAGCGTTGTCACTAGCGGGGGCACAGATACGCAGTATTTT.

The chain's CDR3 is CSVVGQGIYEQYF. CDR3 nucleotides: TGCAGCGTTGTAGGTCAGGGGATCTACGAGCAGTACTTC. J is TRBJ2-7 and V is TRBV29-1; maybe TRBD1 (6 bases). CDR1 is SQVTM and CDR2 is ANQGSEA in the germline V gene. Trimming left V 4 bases short and J 3 bases short, with 13 bases between. CDR3 length: 13 amino acids.